The entry that follows covers one T cell receptor (beta chain) sequence. The antigen remains undetermined. The length of the CDR3 is 14 residues. Looked up from germline, CDR1 is LNHNV and CDR2 is YYDKDF (reference sequence). V shed 0 bases and J shed 4 bases, with 8 bases lying between them. RNA was extracted with the RNeasy kit, and a quantity of roughly 0.45 to 1 ug was reverse transcribed using random hexamers. TCRdb re-called the immunoSEQ multiplex PCR reads through MiXCR, storing one row per CDR3 protein. The repertoire has approximately 170,000 distinct CDR3 sequences, about 93% of them found once; the top ten carry roughly 0.13%. These data come from a study of CD8 T cells in Susac syndrome. Study-wide points: The study's TCR sequencing and HLA analysis drew on a certain number of individuals. That number was acknowledged as relatively small.

CD8+ and CD4+ T cells from blood underwent TCR beta sequencing. Healthy donors acted as controls, with matching for age and sex. V gene TRBV15 combines with J gene TRBJ2-3; no definite D call. Sequencing was done on a sample of CD4+ T cells from PBMCs. The receptor comes from a human donor in good health. CDR3 residues: CATSREAFADTQYF. As DNA, the CDR3 is TGTGCCACCAGCAGAGAAGCGTTCGCAGATACGCAGTATTTT.